Listed here are 20 T cell receptor beta chains from one sample, sequenced in a study of cytomegalovirus exposure and HLA in healthy donors. The PCR made use of 60 Vbeta and 13 Jbeta primers. Profiling relied on immunoSEQ multiplex PCR, and the TCRdb table lists in-frame clones only, not all of them. This repertoire shows tens of thousands of clones, 80% found once; its top ten account for 5% to 6.5%. What was sequenced was PBMCs. The receptors derive from a male donor in good health and CMV-seronegative.

This rearrangement joins TRBV10-3 to TRBJ2-7; 7 bases match TRBD1. Per germline, CDR1 ENHRY and CDR2 SYGVKD. The CDR3 loop spans 10 amino acids. Trimming took 11 bases from V and 4 from J; bases not matched to a gene: 2. CDR3 in amino acids: CAVGQYEQYF. CDR3 sequence (DNA): TGTGCCGTGGGACAGTACGAGCAGTACTTC.

The rearrangement links TRBV2 to TRBJ2-3; 7 positions match TRBD1. Germline V gives CDR1 SNHLY, CDR2 FYNNEI. CDR3 length equals 16 residues. The junction had 12 bases not matched to a gene; V was cut back by 3 bases and J by 6 bases. The chain's CDR3 is CASSDSRDRDRDTQYF. The CDR3 bases are TGTGCCAGCAGTGATAGCCGGGACAGAGATCGGGATACGCAGTATTTT. Supplemented by reference TRBV2 and TRBJ2-3, the full variable domain reads EPEVTQTPSHQVTQMGQEVILRCVPISNHLYFYWYRQILGQKVEFLVSFYNNEISEKSEIFDDQFSVERPDGSNFTLKIRSTKLEDSAMYFCASSDSRDRDRDTQYFGPGTRLTVL.

The chain couples TRBV10-3 to TRBJ2-1; the D is unclear. The CDR3 runs to 13 residues. V was cut by 3 bases and J by 5 bases, with 8 bases left in between. The germline CDR1 and CDR2 sequences are ENHRY and SYGVKD. CDR3 nucleotide sequence: TGTGCCATCAGTGACAGGATGGACAATGAGCAGTTCTTC. Protein sequence: CAISDRMDNEQFF.

The chain carries TRBV9 and TRBJ1-1, with D possibly matching TRBD1 (6 bases). Germline CDR1 reads SGDLS; CDR2 reads YYNGEE. Trimming pared 4 bases from V and 0 bases from J, leaving 10 bases between. CDR3 length: 14 residues. The CDR3: CASSPGTLNTEAFF. The CDR3 DNA follows: TGTGCCAGCAGCCCGGGGACATTGAACACTGAAGCTTTCTTT.

The chain joins TRBV30 to TRBJ2-5; 8 bases map to TRBD1. J gave up 4 bases and V 8 bases, and 12 bases lay outside the gene matches. This CDR3 contains 14 residues. Germline CDR1 GTSNPN, CDR2 SVGIG (reference sequence). The CDR3 sequence is CAGGTGGEGETQYF. The CDR3 DNA reads TGTGCCGGCGGAACAGGGGGAGAGGGAGAGACCCAGTACTTC.

The chain has TRBV4-1 and TRBJ2-1, with 8 bases lining up with TRBD2. The V gene's germline CDR1 is MGHRA and CDR2 YSYEKL. V lost 2 bases to trimming and J lost 2 bases; unmatched junction nucleotides: 8. CDR3 length: 17 residues. CDR3 sequence (DNA): TGCGCCAGCAGCCAAATCGCGACTAGCGAAACCTACAATGAGCAGTTCTTC. This translates into CASSQIATSETYNEQFF.

The chain combines TRBV20-1 with TRBJ2-7; TRBD2 is a possible D gene (5 bases). Germline V gene data show CDR1 as DFQATT and CDR2 as SNEGSKA (reference sequence). Trimming cost V 6 bases and J 4 bases, with 10 bases left between them. CDR3 length: 11 amino acids. The CDR3, as DNA: TGCAGTGCCCGGTCGGGGTACGAGCAGTACTTC. It encodes CSARSGYEQYF.

The chain recombines TRBV12-2 with TRBJ2-7; the table's D call, TRBD1, has no DNA check behind it. TRBV12-2 is deemed a pseudogene. The CDR3 is made up of 15 amino acids. CDR3 nucleotides: TGTGCAAGTCGCGCCAAGACAGGGGACGCCTACGAGCAGTACTTC. Translating it yields CASRAKTGDAYEQYF.

The chain combines TRBV5-1 with TRBJ1-1, with D possibly TRBD1 on 5 matching bases. The V end was cut by 6 bases, the J end by 7 bases, with 16 bases between. The CDR3 is 13 amino acids. CDR1 and CDR2 from the germline V gene are SGHRS and YFSETQ. CDR3 region: CASKLTANLEAFF. Written as DNA, the CDR3 is TGCGCCAGCAAATTGACAGCAAACCTTGAAGCTTTCTTT.

The CDR3 DNA sequence: TGTGCCTGGCACCCCGGGACTAGCGGGGAAGAGACCCAGTACTTC. Protein product: CAWHPGTSGEETQYF. The V call is TRBV30, the J call TRBJ2-5, with TRBD2 identical over 13 bases. The CDR3 runs 15 residues. The trim removed 5 bases at V and 3 bases at J, leaving 6 bases unmatched. The germline V gene has CDR1 GTSNPN and CDR2 SVGIG (reference sequence).

The chain uses TRBV11-3 and TRBJ2-1; 11 bases are a match to TRBD1. The CDR3 contains 16 residues. Trimming at V came to 5 bases and at J to 3 bases, leaving 6 bases not matched to a gene. Germline-derived CDR1 and CDR2 are SGHNT and YENEEA. Here the CDR3 DNA reads TGTGCCAGCAGCCAACGGACAGGGGGCCTCTACAATGAGCAGTTCTTC. Translation gives CASSQRTGGLYNEQFF.

V usage is TRBV7-9 and J usage is TRBJ1-5, with TRBD1 matching 11 bases. Trimming cost V 1 base and J 6 bases; bases outside gene matches: 8. Per germline, CDR1 SEHNR and CDR2 FQNEAQ (reference sequence). CDR3 length equals 17 residues. The CDR3 reads CASSLDPDRGLSQPQHF. The CDR3 nucleotides read TGTGCCAGCAGCTTAGACCCGGACAGGGGGCTTAGTCAGCCCCAGCATTTT. Variable domain in full (rest from reference TRBV7-9 and TRBJ1-5): DTGVSQNPRHKITKRGQNVTFRCDPISEHNRLYWYRQTLGQGPEFLTYFQNEAQLEKSRLLSDRFSAERPKGSFSTLEIQRTEQGDSAMYLCASSLDPDRGLSQPQHFGDGTRLSIL.

The chain links TRBV9 to TRBJ1-6; 8 nucleotides agree with TRBD1. J gave up 9 bases and V 4 bases, and 6 bases lay outside the gene matches. The CDR3 extends over 14 amino acids. CDR1 and CDR2 from the germline V gene are SGDLS and YYNGEE. CDR3 region: CASSLGQGGSPLHF. CDR3 sequence (DNA): TGTGCCAGCAGCTTAGGACAGGGTGGTTCACCCCTCCACTTT.

This chain joins TRBV4-1 and TRBJ2-3; tentatively, D is TRBD1 (5 bases). V was shortened by 0 bases and J by 4 bases, with 11 bases between the two germline ends. The germline gives CDR1 MGHRA, CDR2 YSYEKL. The CDR3 contains 15 residues. CDR3: CASSQEWGWADTQYF. The CDR3, as DNA: TGCGCCAGCAGCCAAGAATGGGGCTGGGCAGATACGCAGTATTTT.

This clone has only one observation. The rearrangement links TRBV19 to TRBJ2-7; a possible D gene is TRBD2 (7 bases). V was shortened by 3 bases and J by 5 bases, with 8 bases between the two germline ends. Germline lookup yields CDR1 LNHDA and CDR2 SQIVND (reference sequence). This CDR3 has 12 residues. The CDR3 DNA follows: TGTGCCAGTAGTATCGGGGGGCACGAGCAGTACTTC. It encodes CASSIGGHEQYF.

The rearrangement links TRBV14 to TRBJ2-2; D is unresolved. CDR3 length: 14 amino acids. Germline loops: CDR1 SGHDN, CDR2 FVKESK. V was shortened by 4 bases and J by 4 bases, with 10 bases between the two germline ends. CDR3 nucleotide sequence: TGTGCCAGCAGCCCCTCAGATGTCACCGGGGAGCTGTTTTTT. The encoded protein is CASSPSDVTGELFF.

The chain has TRBV19 and TRBJ1-5; maybe TRBD1 (5 bases). The CDR3 totals 14 residues. Trimming shortened V by 7 bases and J by 3 bases, and 13 bases separated the two germline ends. In germline, CDR1 is LNHDA, CDR2 SQIVND (reference sequence). The CDR3 protein is CASKHTGNNQPQHF. The CDR3 nucleotides are TGTGCCAGTAAACACACAGGCAACAATCAGCCCCAGCATTTT.

This clone was counted a few times. Other DNA sequences in this specimen translate into the identical CDR3. The genes are TRBV5-1 and TRBJ1-1; 8 bases fit TRBD1. CDR3 length: 15 residues. The V gene's germline CDR1 is SGHRS and CDR2 YFSETQ. J was trimmed by 5 bases and V by 0 bases; bases with no gene match: 6. CDR3 nucleotides: TGCGCCAGCAGCTTGGTTCTCACAGGGGGGACTGAAGCTTTCTTT. Protein product: CASSLVLTGGTEAFF.

This sequence joins TRBV9 and TRBJ2-2; D is possibly TRBD2 (5 bases). The CDR3 sequence is 13 residues long. Germline CDR1 and CDR2: SGDLS and YYNGEE. Trimming cost V 0 bases and J 8 bases, with 8 bases left between them. The CDR3 is CASSVGGRGELFF. CDR3 nucleotides: TGTGCCAGCAGCGTAGGAGGGCGTGGGGAGCTGTTTTTT.

This clone was picked up one time. The chain has TRBV4-1 and TRBJ1-5; TRBD1 is a possible D gene (6 bases). The CDR3 runs 16 residues. The germline V and J ends were trimmed by 4 bases and 3 bases, with 16 bases remaining between them. Germline assignment: CDR1 MGHRA and CDR2 YSYEKL. Here the CDR3 DNA reads TGCGCCAGCAGCCCGGACGGACAGTCACCCAATCAGCCCCAGCATTTT. This sequence encodes CASSPDGQSPNQPQHF.